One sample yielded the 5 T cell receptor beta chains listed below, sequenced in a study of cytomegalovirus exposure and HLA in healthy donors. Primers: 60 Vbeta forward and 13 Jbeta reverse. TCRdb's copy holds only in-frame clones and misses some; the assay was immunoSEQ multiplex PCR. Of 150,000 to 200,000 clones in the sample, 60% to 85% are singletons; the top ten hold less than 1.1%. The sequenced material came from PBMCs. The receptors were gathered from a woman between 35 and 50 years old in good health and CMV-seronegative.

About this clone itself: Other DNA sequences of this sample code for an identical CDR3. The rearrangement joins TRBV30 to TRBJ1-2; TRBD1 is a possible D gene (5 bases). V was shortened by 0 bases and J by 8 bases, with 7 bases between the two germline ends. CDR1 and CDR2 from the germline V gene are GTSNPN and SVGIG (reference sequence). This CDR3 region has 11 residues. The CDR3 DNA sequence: TGTGCCTGGAGTGTGGGGGGGGGCTACACCTTC. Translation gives CAWSVGGGYTF.

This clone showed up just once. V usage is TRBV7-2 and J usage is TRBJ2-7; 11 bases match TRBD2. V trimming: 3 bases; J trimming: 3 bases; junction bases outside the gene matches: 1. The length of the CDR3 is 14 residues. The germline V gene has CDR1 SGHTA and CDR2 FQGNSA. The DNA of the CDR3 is TGTGCCAGCAGCTTTGGACTAGCGGGCTACGAGCAGTACTTC. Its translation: CASSFGLAGYEQYF. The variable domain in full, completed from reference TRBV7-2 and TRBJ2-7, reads GAGVSQSPSNKVTEKGKDVELRCDPISGHTALYWYRQSLGQGLEFLIYFQGNSAPDKSGLPSDRFSAERTGGSVSTLTIQRTQQEDSAVYLCASSFGLAGYEQYFGPGTRLTVT.

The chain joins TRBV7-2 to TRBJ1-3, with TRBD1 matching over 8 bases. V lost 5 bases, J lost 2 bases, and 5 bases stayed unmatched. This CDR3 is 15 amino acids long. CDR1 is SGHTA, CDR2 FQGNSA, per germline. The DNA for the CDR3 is TGTGCCAGCAGCCCAACAGGGGGAGCTGGAAACACCATATATTTT. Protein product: CASSPTGGAGNTIYF. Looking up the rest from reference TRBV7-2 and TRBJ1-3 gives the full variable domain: GAGVSQSPSNKVTEKGKDVELRCDPISGHTALYWYRQSLGQGLEFLIYFQGNSAPDKSGLPSDRFSAERTGGSVSTLTIQRTQQEDSAVYLCASSPTGGAGNTIYFGEGSWLTVV.

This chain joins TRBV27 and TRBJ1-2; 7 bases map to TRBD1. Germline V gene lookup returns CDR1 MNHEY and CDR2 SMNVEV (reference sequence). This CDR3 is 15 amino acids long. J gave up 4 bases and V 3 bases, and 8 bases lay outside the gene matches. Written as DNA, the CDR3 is TGTGCCAGCAGTTTGGAGAACAGGGGACGCTATGGCTACACCTTC. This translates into CASSLENRGRYGYTF.

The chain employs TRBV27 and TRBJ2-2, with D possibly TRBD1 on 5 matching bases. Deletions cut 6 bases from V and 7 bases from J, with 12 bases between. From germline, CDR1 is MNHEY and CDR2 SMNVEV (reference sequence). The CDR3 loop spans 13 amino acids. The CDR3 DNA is TGTGCCAGCAGACGAAGGGGAATCGGGGAGCTGTTTTTT. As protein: CASRRRGIGELFF.